These 23 T cell receptor beta chains were all obtained from the same sample, sequenced in a study of OX40 agonist ivuxolimab in advanced cancers. The method was immunoSEQ multiplex PCR; TCRdb's version includes in-frame clones alone and lacks a portion of them. The repertoire holds some 41,000 clones, roughly 93% seen once, with about 19% in the top ten. Sequenced material: CD4+ or CD8+ T cells sorted from blood, taken in a trial of the OX40 agonist ivuxolimab. These receptors were collected from an adult with an advanced solid tumor such as melanoma, head and neck, liver or kidney cancer.

This clone has only one observation. The rearrangement links TRBV5-1 to TRBJ1-1; D uncertain. This CDR3 spans 13 amino acids. V lost 4 bases and J 0 bases, leaving 7 bases between the germline ends. In germline, CDR1 is SGHRS, CDR2 YFSETQ. The CDR3 loop is CASSGGLNTEAFF. The CDR3 DNA reads as TGCGCCAGCAGCGGTGGGTTGAACACTGAAGCTTTCTTT.

This chain joins TRBV7-3 and TRBJ1-1; no clear D. This CDR3 region has 15 residues. Germline V gene sequence: CDR1 SGHTA, CDR2 FQGTGA. Trimming stripped 5 bases from V and 7 bases from J, with 20 bases between. For the CDR3, the DNA is TGTGCCAGCAGCCAAAGTCTGGGAGTCGCTGTTGAAGCTTTCTTT. Its translation is CASSQSLGVAVEAFF.

The CDR3 loop reads CASSGMALNYGYTF. CDR3 DNA sequence: TGTGCCAGCAGTGGTATGGCCCTCAACTATGGCTACACCTTC. The rearrangement links TRBV2 to TRBJ1-2; D gene unclear. The CDR3 consists of 14 residues. Germline V gene sequence: CDR1 SNHLY, CDR2 FYNNEI. Trimming took off 4 bases at V and 2 bases at J, with 11 bases between the two ends.

This chain uses TRBV19 with TRBJ2-7; D is perhaps TRBD1 (6 bases). From germline, CDR1 is LNHDA and CDR2 SQIVND (reference sequence). Between the trimmed V and J ends, which lost 3 bases and 2 bases, there was a span of 11 bases. This CDR3 contains 14 residues. DNA of the CDR3: TGTGCCAGTAGTATCGCAGGGGTGACCTACGAGCAGTACTTC. Its protein product is CASSIAGVTYEQYF.

This chain connects TRBV19 to TRBJ1-1; D is possibly TRBD1 (6 bases). The CDR3 extends over 13 amino acids. CDR1 LNHDA and CDR2 SQIVND come from the germline V gene (reference sequence). V was trimmed by 11 bases and J by 4 bases, leaving 17 bases between them. CDR3 coding DNA: TGTGCCGTAGGACCCGGGGGGGCCACTGAAGCTTTCTTT. Translating gives CAVGPGGATEAFF.

CDR3 region: CASSSYSGSTDTQYF. CDR3 DNA sequence: TGCGCCAGCAGCTCCTACTCAGGGAGCACAGATACGCAGTATTTT. The chain is built from TRBV5-1 and TRBJ2-3; tentative D call: TRBD1 (5 bases). Germline values: CDR1 SGHRS, CDR2 YFSETQ. V was clipped by 3 bases and J by 0 bases, with 11 bases between them. This CDR3 has 15 amino acids.

Only one count was recorded for this clone. V gene TRBV2 combines with J gene TRBJ2-5; no firm D call. Trimming pared 2 bases from V and 2 bases from J, leaving 6 bases between. The germline V gene has CDR1 SNHLY and CDR2 FYNNEI. The CDR3 contains 13 residues. The CDR3 DNA reads TGTGCCAGCAGTGAACCCGGGCAAGAGACCCAGTACTTC. It is translated as CASSEPGQETQYF.

The J gene is TRBJ1-2, the V gene TRBV27; D is possibly TRBD1 (5 bases). Germline-derived CDR1 and CDR2 are MNHEY and SMNVEV (reference sequence). This CDR3 is built from 13 residues. Trimming removed 4 bases at V and 5 bases at J, with 11 bases between. The CDR3 is CASSSGPIYGYTF. The CDR3 DNA is TGTGCCAGCAGTTCGGGACCGATTTATGGCTACACCTTC.

The CDR3 is CATSGVLVDLVSNTEAFF. The CDR3 DNA sequence: TGTGCCACCTCAGGGGTATTAGTGGACCTCGTTTCGAACACTGAAGCTTTCTTT. J is TRBJ1-1 and V is TRBV19; D perhaps matches TRBD1 (6 bases). V shed 10 bases and J shed 1 base, with 28 bases lying between them. This CDR3 has 18 residues. CDR1 LNHDA and CDR2 SQIVND come from the germline V gene (reference sequence).

V is TRBV4-1 and J is TRBJ1-5; D is undetermined. V shed 3 bases and J shed 4 bases, with 16 bases lying between them. Germline CDR1 MGHRA, CDR2 YSYEKL. This CDR3 has 16 amino acids. CDR3 protein: CASSQYASRLNQPQHF. CDR3 sequence (DNA): TGCGCCAGCAGCCAGTACGCTAGCAGGTTAAATCAGCCCCAGCATTTT.

The rearrangement joins TRBV6-5 to TRBJ2-1, with unresolved D. Trimming took off 4 bases at V and 6 bases at J, with 10 bases between the two ends. The germline V gene has CDR1 MNHEY and CDR2 SVGAGI. The CDR3 totals 13 residues. CDR3 region: CASSLSFSNEQFF. CDR3 coding DNA: TGTGCCAGCAGTTTATCCTTCTCCAATGAGCAGTTCTTC.

CDR3 region: CASSKVNSF. DNA of the CDR3: TGTGCCAGCAGCAAAGTAAATTCCTTT. The chain carries TRBV21-1 and TRBJ1-1. TRBV21-1 is listed as a pseudogene. This CDR3 has 9 residues.

The V and J genes are TRBV7-8 and TRBJ2-7; a weak D match, TRBD1 (6 bases). This CDR3 region has 13 residues. Germline V gene sequence: CDR1 SGHVS, CDR2 FQNEAQ. The germline V and J ends were trimmed by 4 bases and 2 bases, with 9 bases remaining between them. As DNA, the CDR3 is TGTGCCAGCAGCTACAGGGTCGCCTACGAGCAGTACTTC. As protein: CASSYRVAYEQYF.

The chain joins TRBV5-1 to TRBJ1-1; D is perhaps TRBD1 (6 bases). The V end was cut by 1 base, the J end by 0 bases, with 10 bases between. The CDR3 is made up of 15 amino acids. Germline V gene data show CDR1 as SGHRS and CDR2 as YFSETQ. CDR3 nucleotide sequence: TGCGCCAGCAGCTTGTCCCAGGGGATGAACACTGAAGCTTTCTTT. It is translated as CASSLSQGMNTEAFF.

The J gene is TRBJ1-5, the V gene TRBV4-1; possibly TRBD1 for D (6 bases). Germline-derived CDR1 and CDR2 are MGHRA and YSYEKL. The CDR3 loop spans 15 amino acids. Trimming stripped 0 bases from V and 4 bases from J, with 10 bases between. The CDR3 DNA follows: TGCGCCAGCAGCCAAGAGTTAGGGGGTAATCAGCCCCAGCATTTT. Translated, it gives CASSQELGGNQPQHF.

In DNA, the CDR3 is TGTGCCAGCAGCCTCGTACTCGGCAATGAGCAGTTCTTC. Protein sequence: CASSLVLGNEQFF. V usage is TRBV14 and J usage is TRBJ2-1; D gene unclear. The V gene lost 4 bases and the J gene lost 6 bases, with 10 bases spanning the gap. CDR3 length equals 13 residues. The germline V gene has CDR1 SGHDN and CDR2 FVKESK. Looking up the rest from reference TRBV14 and TRBJ2-1 gives the full variable domain: EAGVTQFPSHSVIEKGQTVTLRCDPISGHDNLYWYRRVMGKEIKFLLHFVKESKQDESGMPNNRFLAERTGGTYSTLKVQPAELEDSGVYFCASSLVLGNEQFFGPGTRLTVL.

The chain couples TRBV6-6 to TRBJ1-1, with TRBD1 as a possible D gene (5 bases). Germline loops: CDR1 MNHNY, CDR2 SVGAGI (reference sequence). V lost 6 bases and J 5 bases, leaving 16 bases between the germline ends. The CDR3 has 14 residues. CDR3 in amino acids: CASRSQGALTEAFF. The CDR3, as DNA: TGTGCCAGCAGGAGCCAAGGGGCTCTGACTGAAGCTTTCTTT.

This chain joins TRBV7-2 and TRBJ2-3, with TRBD2 matching 9 bases. The V gene's germline CDR1 is SGHTA and CDR2 FQGNSA. The length of the CDR3 is 15 residues. V trimming: 4 bases; J trimming: 5 bases; junction bases outside the gene matches: 7. CDR3 DNA: TGTGCCAGCAGCTCAGGCGGGGGGGGAGGAGATACGCAGTATTTT. Protein product: CASSSGGGGGDTQYF.

This clone was seen a single time. V is TRBV9 and J is TRBJ2-7; 9 bases are a match to TRBD1. The germline gives CDR1 SGDLS, CDR2 YYNGEE. The V and J ends lost 4 bases and 3 bases, in that order; junction bases with no gene match: 14. This CDR3 region has 17 residues. CDR3 sequence reads: CASSPGTGFLSLYEQYF. The CDR3 DNA sequence: TGTGCCAGCAGCCCAGGGACAGGGTTTCTTTCTCTCTACGAGCAGTACTTC.

CDR3: CASSLFPPLHF. In DNA, the CDR3 is TGTGCCAGCAGCTTGTTCCCACCCCTCCACTTT. This sequence joins TRBV5-6 and TRBJ1-6, with D unclear. V gave up 1 base and J gave up 11 bases, with 4 bases separating them. The CDR3 consists of 11 residues. Germline CDR1 reads SGHDT; CDR2 reads YYEEEE.

This clone turned up a few times. This chain links TRBV5-1 with TRBJ1-1, with D hard to call. The CDR3 runs 13 residues. The V gene's germline CDR1 is SGHRS and CDR2 YFSETQ. Trimming left V 3 bases short and J 2 bases short, with 8 bases between. For the CDR3, the DNA is TGCGCCAGCAGCTCTGAATTAAACACTGAAGCTTTCTTT. Its protein product is CASSSELNTEAFF.

The V call is TRBV6-6, the J call TRBJ2-2; D gene ambiguous. V gave up 0 bases and J gave up 6 bases, with 8 bases separating them. The CDR3 loop spans 14 amino acids. Germline CDR1 reads MNHNY; CDR2 reads SVGAGI (reference sequence). The chain's CDR3 is CASSYSTTSGELFF. DNA for the CDR3: TGTGCCAGCAGTTACTCCACTACGTCCGGGGAGCTGTTTTTT.

This clone was observed at least ten times. This chain joins TRBV5-4 and TRBJ2-5, with D unresolved. V lost 0 bases and J 5 bases, leaving 14 bases between the germline ends. Germline values: CDR1 SGHNT, CDR2 YYREEE (reference sequence). This CDR3 has 15 residues. The CDR3 reads CASSLEGQGRETQYF. CDR3 nucleotides: TGTGCCAGCAGCTTGGAGGGCCAAGGGCGGGAGACCCAGTACTTC. The full variable domain, rest sourced from reference TRBV5-4 and TRBJ2-5, is ETGVTQSPTHLIKTRGQQVTLRCSSQSGHNTVSWYQQALGQGPQFIFQYYREEENGRGNFPPRFSGLQFPNYSSELNVNALELDDSALYLCASSLEGQGRETQYFGPGTRLLVL.